This T cell receptor (beta chain) was documented in a study of cytomegalovirus exposure and HLA in healthy donors. This PCR relied on a set of 60 Vbeta primers and 13 Jbeta primers. Measured with immunoSEQ multiplex PCR; TCRdb has only the in-frame clones, and not every one. The sample carries roughly 82,000 clones, approximately 81% recorded once. As for the donors, each was a healthy bone marrow donor. Donors were nominally healthy when sampled, though unrecorded immune exposures were likely. This TCR was sampled from a woman between 50 and 59 years old in good health and CMV-seropositive. The material sequenced was PBMCs.

The CDR3 region is CASSSISKTSGAYEQYF. The CDR3 DNA reads TGCGCCAGCAGCTCCATTTCGAAAACTAGCGGGGCCTACGAGCAGTACTTC. The V call is TRBV4-1, the J call TRBJ2-7; TRBD2 agrees at 10 bases. The CDR3 runs to 17 residues. Losses at the gene ends were 5 bases for V and 2 bases for J; bases not matched to a gene: 12. Germline values: CDR1 MGHRA, CDR2 YSYEKL.